This is a list of T cell receptor beta chains from one sample in a study of cytomegalovirus exposure and HLA in healthy donors. Clones were read by immunoSEQ multiplex PCR, and TCRdb kept only the in-frame ones, dropping some. This sample has more than 150,000 clones; approximately 79% occur once, and the top ten carry over 12%. Sequences were obtained from PBMCs. These receptor sequences come from a man aged 50 or older in good health and CMV-seropositive. Each CDR3 is given with its conserved first and last residue. A D gene is named only where the DNA matches it firmly. Clone size is shown for a subset of rows, as once, few, many or a class of expanded clone.

clone_size: few; j_call: TRBJ2-1; v_call: TRBV7-9; d_call: TRBD2; cdr3_nt: TGTGCCAGCAGTCGCGGGGGAGTTGGGCAGTTCTTC; cdr3_aa: CASSRGGVGQFF
clone_size: NA; j_call: TRBJ1-1; v_call: TRBV29-1; d_call: TRBD1; cdr3_nt: TGCAGCGTTGTATATGGACAGGGAGTGAACACTGAAGCTTTCTTT; cdr3_aa: CSVVYGQGVNTEAFF
clone_size: NA; j_call: TRBJ2-2; v_call: TRBV11-2; d_call: TRBD1; cdr3_nt: TGTGCCAGCAGCTTCGACAGGGCGAACACCGGGGAGCTGTTTTTT; cdr3_aa: CASSFDRANTGELFF
clone_size: NA; j_call: TRBJ2-3; v_call: TRBV5-8; d_call: NA; cdr3_nt: TGTGCCACACTACAGGGAACAAACCCGAGCACAGATACGCAGTATTTT; cdr3_aa: CATLQGTNPSTDTQYF
clone_size: NA; j_call: TRBJ2-7; v_call: TRBV11-2; d_call: TRBD1; cdr3_nt: TGTGCCAGCAGCTTGGGACAGGGGGCGTACGAGCAGTACTTC; cdr3_aa: CASSLGQGAYEQYF
clone_size: NA; j_call: TRBJ2-3; v_call: TRBV5-8; d_call: NA; cdr3_nt: TGTGCCAGCAGCTTGGGAGGGGGGGCCGCAGATACGCAGTATTTT; cdr3_aa: CASSLGGGAADTQYF
clone_size: once; j_call: TRBJ2-5; v_call: TRBV10-3; d_call: TRBD1; cdr3_nt: TGTGCCATCAGACGACAGGGGGGTGGAGAAGAGACCCAGTACTTC; cdr3_aa: CAIRRQGGGEETQYF
clone_size: NA; j_call: TRBJ1-1; v_call: TRBV5-1; d_call: NA; cdr3_nt: TGCGCCAGCAGCTTGGTAGGGGGGGCAGACACTGAAGCTTTCTTT; cdr3_aa: CASSLVGGADTEAFF
clone_size: NA; j_call: TRBJ1-5; v_call: TRBV28; d_call: NA; cdr3_nt: TGTGCCAGCAGTTTATGGGACAGTCACAATCAGCCCCAGCATTTT; cdr3_aa: CASSLWDSHNQPQHF
clone_size: NA; j_call: TRBJ1-2; v_call: TRBV7-7; d_call: NA; cdr3_nt: TGTGCCATTGCGGGGCGCGGTGGCTACACCTTC; cdr3_aa: CAIAGRGGYTF
clone_size: NA; j_call: TRBJ1-1; v_call: TRBV6-5; d_call: NA; cdr3_nt: TGTGCCAGCAGCCGAGGAGGCACTGAAGCTTTCTTT; cdr3_aa: CASSRGGTEAFF
clone_size: NA; j_call: TRBJ2-3; v_call: TRBV5-1; d_call: TRBD2; cdr3_nt: TGCGCCAGCAGCCCGCCCAGCGGGGGGGTTAGCACAGATACGCAGTATTTT; cdr3_aa: CASSPPSGGVSTDTQYF
clone_size: NA; j_call: TRBJ1-4; v_call: TRBV12-1; d_call: NA; cdr3_nt: TGTGCCAGCAGCTTTGCCGACAGGGAAACTAATGAAAAACTGTTTTTT; cdr3_aa: CASSFADRETNEKLFF
clone_size: NA; j_call: TRBJ2-3; v_call: TRBV6-5; d_call: NA; cdr3_nt: TGTGCCAGCAGTTACTTAGGGACTGCCCCAGATACGCAGTATTTT; cdr3_aa: CASSYLGTAPDTQYF
clone_size: NA; j_call: TRBJ2-3; v_call: TRBV27; d_call: TRBD1; cdr3_nt: TGTGCCAGCAACCCGGACAGGGGGCACACAGATACGCAGTATTTT; cdr3_aa: CASNPDRGHTDTQYF
clone_size: NA; j_call: TRBJ2-5; v_call: TRBV25-1; d_call: NA; cdr3_nt: TGTGCCAGCAGTGAATATGTCCCAGGGGTGTTTTTAGAGGAGACCCAGTACTTC; cdr3_aa: CASSEYVPGVFLEETQYF
clone_size: few; j_call: TRBJ2-1; v_call: TRBV5-4; d_call: TRBD1; cdr3_nt: TGTGCCAGCAGCTTGGAGGGACAGGGTGAATTCTTC; cdr3_aa: CASSLEGQGEFF
clone_size: NA; j_call: TRBJ1-1; v_call: TRBV13; d_call: TRBD1; cdr3_nt: TGTGCCAGCAGCCCGGTAGGACAGGGGGCAGGGGTCACTGAAGCTTTCTTT; cdr3_aa: CASSPVGQGAGVTEAFF
clone_size: NA; j_call: TRBJ1-5; v_call: TRBV19; d_call: TRBD1; cdr3_nt: TGTGCCAGTAGTATGGCCGGGACAGGGATAGGGCAGCCCCAGCATTTT; cdr3_aa: CASSMAGTGIGQPQHF
clone_size: NA; j_call: TRBJ2-6; v_call: TRBV5-6; d_call: NA; cdr3_nt: TGTGCCAGCAGATTCAGGGGGACTCGGTGGGGGGCCAACGTCCTGACTTTC; cdr3_aa: CASRFRGTRWGANVLTF
clone_size: NA; j_call: TRBJ1-4; v_call: TRBV7-2; d_call: NA; cdr3_nt: TGTGCCAGCAGCTTATTAACGGGGTCTAATGAAAAACTGTTTTTT; cdr3_aa: CASSLLTGSNEKLFF
clone_size: NA; j_call: TRBJ1-4; v_call: TRBV13; d_call: NA; cdr3_nt: TGTGCCAGCAGCTTTTACAGGTCTAATGAAAAACTGTTTTTT; cdr3_aa: CASSFYRSNEKLFF
clone_size: few; j_call: TRBJ1-4; v_call: TRBV5-4; d_call: TRBD1; cdr3_nt: TGTGCCCCCCTAAGGGGGCAGGGCGTTGAAAAACTGTTTTTT; cdr3_aa: CAPLRGQGVEKLFF
clone_size: NA; j_call: TRBJ2-3; v_call: TRBV7-3; d_call: NA; cdr3_nt: TGTGCCAGCAGCGCGTACAGGGCAGATACGCAGTATTTT; cdr3_aa: CASSAYRADTQYF
clone_size: NA; j_call: TRBJ1-2; v_call: TRBV19; d_call: NA; cdr3_nt: TGTGCCAGTAGTATAGCCAATATCGGGATTCGGTATGGCTACACCTTC; cdr3_aa: CASSIANIGIRYGYTF
clone_size: once; j_call: TRBJ1-2; v_call: TRBV30; d_call: NA; cdr3_nt: TGTGCCTGGAGCGGAGACAGTCCCTATGGCTACACCTTC; cdr3_aa: CAWSGDSPYGYTF
clone_size: NA; j_call: TRBJ2-1; v_call: TRBV7-9; d_call: TRBD2; cdr3_nt: TGTGCCAGCAGCTTAGAGGGACTAGCGGGGAAGAAAGGGTTCTTC; cdr3_aa: CASSLEGLAGKKGFF
clone_size: few; j_call: TRBJ2-2; v_call: TRBV30; d_call: NA; cdr3_nt: TGTGCCTGGAGGGAAGGAGGGACCCGGACCTTCCAGACGAGAGTCGGGGAGCTGTTTTTT; cdr3_aa: CAWREGGTRTFQTRVGELFF
clone_size: NA; j_call: TRBJ2-1; v_call: TRBV5-1; d_call: TRBD2; cdr3_nt: TGCGCCAGCAGCTGGGGGGGACTAGGTGAGGGCAATGAGCAGTTCTTC; cdr3_aa: CASSWGGLGEGNEQFF
clone_size: NA; j_call: TRBJ2-3; v_call: TRBV5-1; d_call: TRBD1; cdr3_nt: TGCGCCAGCAGCCCTGCCGGGACAGGGAACACAGATACGCAGTATTTT; cdr3_aa: CASSPAGTGNTDTQYF
clone_size: NA; j_call: TRBJ1-6; v_call: TRBV5-1; d_call: TRBD1; cdr3_nt: TGCGCCAGCAGCTTGGGGGACAGAACCAATTCACCCCTCCACTTT; cdr3_aa: CASSLGDRTNSPLHF
clone_size: NA; j_call: TRBJ1-2; v_call: TRBV6-5; d_call: NA; cdr3_nt: TGTGCCAGCAGAGTAGACAGCCTCTATGGCTACACCTTC; cdr3_aa: CASRVDSLYGYTF
clone_size: few; j_call: TRBJ2-3; v_call: TRBV10-3; d_call: TRBD1; cdr3_nt: TGTGCCATCAGCGTGGACAGGGGTTTCACAGATACGCAGTATTTT; cdr3_aa: CAISVDRGFTDTQYF
clone_size: NA; j_call: TRBJ1-2; v_call: TRBV19; d_call: NA; cdr3_nt: TGTGCCAGTAGTATGCCTGATACAAACTATGGCTACACCTTC; cdr3_aa: CASSMPDTNYGYTF
clone_size: NA; j_call: TRBJ1-2; v_call: TRBV28; d_call: NA; cdr3_nt: TGTGCCAGCAGTCCCGGCTGGACAGCTAACTATGGCTACACCTTC; cdr3_aa: CASSPGWTANYGYTF
clone_size: NA; j_call: TRBJ1-1; v_call: TRBV25-1; d_call: NA; cdr3_nt: TGTGCCAGCAGTGACCTCAACACTGAAGCTTTCTTT; cdr3_aa: CASSDLNTEAFF